The clone carrying this TCR beta chain has a count of ten or more. Its antigen is not known. Prior to thyroid surgery, none of the patients had received any treatment. TCRdb re-called clones from the PCR reads using MiXCR. This sample yields tens of thousands of clones, of which roughly 26% are seen a single time; around 10% belongs to the top ten. These data are taken from a study of metastatic and nonmetastatic thyroid tumors. Looking at the study overall: Malignant thyroid and benign thyroid patients provided blood and tumor or nodule tissue whose repertoires were compared. Overall study results and limits: In blood and tumor, TCR beta diversity was reportedly significantly higher in malignant thyroid tumors than in benign nodules.

This sequence was found in a female donor with papillary thyroid cancer or a benign thyroid nodule (not recorded which). Some clones in this sample may be carry-over from other donors' samples. The sample comprised blood.

The DNA of the CDR3 is TGTGCCAGCAGCCCGGCGTGGACAGGGGTCGAGGCAGAGACCCAGTACTTC. This codes for CASSPAWTGVEAETQYF. The V call is TRBV7-8, the J call TRBJ2-5; TRBD1 matches at 9 bases. The germline CDR1 and CDR2 sequences are SGHVS and FQNEAQ. This CDR3 region has 17 residues. The V segment lost 5 bases and the J segment 4 bases; nucleotides outside the gene matches: 14.